The T cell receptor (beta chain) described here comes from a study of blood T cell repertoires in COVID-19. V lost 4 bases, J lost 10 bases, and 13 bases stayed unmatched. Germline V lookup: CDR1 SGHKS, CDR2 YYEKEE (reference sequence). The length of the CDR3 is 15 residues. Some clones are missing from TCRdb's copy, which holds only in-frame ones; the method was immunoSEQ multiplex PCR. This sample has under 350,000 clones, with almost 85% found just once. The clonotype was recovered from a human donor in a cohort sampled during active COVID-19. Sequenced sample: peripheral blood. V gene TRBV5-5 combines with J gene TRBJ2-1, with TRBD2 matching over 8 bases. The CDR3 loop reads CASSQDGGVTREQFF. The DNA for the CDR3 is TGTGCCAGCAGCCAGGACGGGGGGGTTACACGGGAGCAGTTCTTC.